The 27 T cell receptor beta chains below come from one sample, sequenced in a study of blood T cell repertoires in COVID-19. Sequenced by immunoSEQ multiplex PCR; TCRdb stores in-frame clones only, minus some. The sample has 150,000 to 200,000 clones, roughly nine tenths seen once; the top ten hold about 7%. Sample: peripheral blood. These receptor sequences come from a woman of 80 years or more in a cohort sampled during active or convalescent COVID-19.

The V gene is TRBV2, the J gene TRBJ2-2, with no clear D. Germline V gives CDR1 SNHLY, CDR2 FYNNEI. V lost 3 bases and J 7 bases, leaving 9 bases between the germline ends. The CDR3 consists of 13 residues. As DNA, the CDR3 is TGTGCCAGCAGTGAGTACCCCAGCGGGGAGCTGTTTTTT. This sequence encodes CASSEYPSGELFF. The variable domain in full, with the rest retrieved from reference TRBV2 and TRBJ2-2, is EPEVTQTPSHQVTQMGQEVILRCVPISNHLYFYWYRQILGQKVEFLVSFYNNEISEKSEIFDDQFSVERPDGSNFTLKIRSTKLEDSAMYFCASSEYPSGELFFGEGSRLTVL.

J is TRBJ1-6 and V is TRBV6-6; D is unclear. The germline V gene has CDR1 MNHNY and CDR2 SVGAGI (reference sequence). Deletions cut 6 bases from V and 7 bases from J, with 13 bases between. The CDR3 loop spans 14 amino acids. The CDR3 sequence is CASRSTERNSPLHF. In DNA, the CDR3 is TGTGCCAGCAGATCTACAGAAAGAAATTCACCCCTCCACTTT.

This clone has a handful of counts. This chain joins TRBV10-1 and TRBJ1-1; possibly TRBD1 for D (6 bases). This CDR3 has 15 residues. Trimming left V 3 bases short and J 1 base short, with 12 bases between. Germline CDR1 and CDR2: WNHNN and SYGVQD (reference sequence). The CDR3 DNA follows: TGCGCCAGCAGTGACCCACGGGACAAGAACACTGAAGCTTTCTTT. Translating gives CASSDPRDKNTEAFF.

The rearrangement joins TRBV2 to TRBJ1-5, with unresolved D. Germline V gives CDR1 SNHLY, CDR2 FYNNEI. V was cut by 6 bases and J by 4 bases, with 10 bases left in between. The CDR3 extends over 13 amino acids. CDR3 sequence reads: CASSESLNQPQHF. As DNA, the CDR3 is TGTGCCAGCAGCGAAAGCCTAAATCAGCCCCAGCATTTT.

The CDR3 DNA sequence: TGCGCCAGCAGCGCGGACGGGAATAGCAATCAGCCCCAGCATTTT. It is translated as CASSADGNSNQPQHF. The rearrangement links TRBV5-1 to TRBJ1-5; D gene uncertain. The ends were cut back, 4 bases at V and 0 bases at J, with 11 bases in the middle. Germline V gene data show CDR1 as SGHRS and CDR2 as YFSETQ. This CDR3 is built from 15 residues.

This sequence joins TRBV7-9 and TRBJ2-7, with D possibly matching TRBD1 (6 bases). CDR1 and CDR2 from the germline V gene are SEHNR and FQNEAQ (reference sequence). The V and J ends lost 3 bases and 8 bases respectively, with 11 bases between them. This CDR3 comprises 12 residues. The CDR3 loop reads CASSFRGGKQYF. As DNA, the CDR3 is TGTGCCAGCAGCTTCAGGGGTGGGAAGCAGTACTTC.

V usage is TRBV25-1 and J usage is TRBJ2-1; D is perhaps TRBD2 (6 bases). The CDR3 extends over 14 amino acids. The germline V gene encodes CDR1 MGHDK and CDR2 SYGVNS. Trimming took 6 bases from V and 0 from J, leaving 9 bases between them. CDR3 sequence: CASSRDFSYNEQFF. In nucleotides, the CDR3 is TGTGCCAGCAGCAGGGACTTCTCCTACAATGAGCAGTTCTTC.

A few counts support this clone. V usage is TRBV3-1 (or the pseudogene TRBV3-2) and J usage is TRBJ1-2, with D possibly matching TRBD1 (5 bases). V was trimmed by 2 bases and J by 8 bases, leaving 12 bases between them. This CDR3 contains 13 residues. Germline CDR1 reads LGHDT; CDR2 reads YNNKEL (reference sequence). The CDR3 sequence: CASSQLGQKGYTF. CDR3 DNA sequence: TGTGCCAGCAGCCAACTTGGACAAAAAGGCTACACCTTC.

V is TRBV19 and J is TRBJ2-3; D possibly corresponds to TRBD1 (6 bases). Per germline, CDR1 LNHDA and CDR2 SQIVND (reference sequence). The CDR3 consists of 16 residues. V was pared by 8 bases and J by 3 bases, with 21 bases between. The CDR3 DNA follows: TGTGCCAGTTCTTATACAGGGCGAGCCACGACAGATACGCAGTATTTT. It is translated as CASSYTGRATTDTQYF.

V gene TRBV11-3 combines with J gene TRBJ1-1; 8 bases are shared with TRBD1. CDR1 and CDR2 (germline): SGHNT, YENEEA. This CDR3 is 15 amino acids long. J lost 3 bases, V lost 4 bases, and 7 bases had no gene match. In nucleotides, the CDR3 is TGTGCCAGCAGCTCTCGGACAGGGATGGACACTGAAGCTTTCTTT. It translates to CASSSRTGMDTEAFF.

The J gene is TRBJ2-5, the V gene TRBV18; TRBD2 agrees at 14 bases. The CDR3 is made up of 18 amino acids. The germline V gene has CDR1 KGHSH and CDR2 LQKENI. V shed 3 bases and J 4 bases; nucleotides not matched to a gene: 10. CDR3 DNA sequence: TGTGCCAGCTCACCCCGCAAGGGACTAGCGGGAGTAGGAGAGACCCAGTACTTC. Translation gives CASSPRKGLAGVGETQYF.

The J gene is TRBJ2-1, the V gene TRBV5-1, with 9 bases fitting TRBD1. Trimming removed 1 base from V and 6 bases from J; junction bases left unmatched: 11. CDR3 length: 17 amino acids. Germline V lookup: CDR1 SGHRS, CDR2 YFSETQ. CDR3 sequence reads: CASSLLRDRAPSNEQFF. The CDR3, as DNA: TGCGCCAGCAGCTTGTTGCGGGACAGGGCCCCATCCAATGAGCAGTTCTTC.

V gene TRBV7-6 combines with J gene TRBJ2-5; possibly TRBD2 for D (6 bases). Germline CDR1 SGHVS, CDR2 FNYEAQ. The V and J ends lost 4 bases and 1 base respectively, with 13 bases between them. The CDR3 has 15 amino acids. CDR3 sequence (DNA): TGTGCCAGCAGCTATGTCGCCGGGAGCCAAGAGACCCAGTACTTC. Protein: CASSYVAGSQETQYF.

The chain recombines TRBV5-1 with TRBJ2-1, with 9 bases aligning to TRBD1. CDR3 length: 17 residues. Germline assignment: CDR1 SGHRS and CDR2 YFSETQ. V shed 3 bases and J 5 bases; nucleotides not matched to a gene: 12. CDR3 coding DNA: TGCGCCAGCAGCTACAAATTACCGGGACAGGGAGACAATGAGCAGTTCTTC. Translation: CASSYKLPGQGDNEQFF.

V is TRBV7-2 and J is TRBJ2-1, with D tentatively TRBD2 (6 bases). CDR3 length equals 15 residues. Germline V gives CDR1 SGHTA, CDR2 FQGNSA. Trimming pared 7 bases from V and 5 bases from J, leaving 18 bases between. CDR3 bases: TGTGCCAGCACATTACTGAGGACTACCGACAATGAGCAGTTCTTC. Its translation is CASTLLRTTDNEQFF. The full variable domain, completed using reference TRBV7-2 and TRBJ2-1, is GAGVSQSPSNKVTEKGKDVELRCDPISGHTALYWYRQSLGQGLEFLIYFQGNSAPDKSGLPSDRFSAERTGGSVSTLTIQRTQQEDSAVYLCASTLLRTTDNEQFFGPGTRLTVL.

The V and J genes are TRBV11-3 and TRBJ2-1; no definite D call. Trimming removed 2 bases from V and 5 bases from J, with 7 bases in between. The germline gives CDR1 SGHNT, CDR2 YENEEA. This CDR3 spans 13 amino acids. CDR3 bases: TGTGCCAGCAGCTTATCCTCAGACAATGAGCAGTTCTTC. Translating it yields CASSLSSDNEQFF. Together with reference TRBV11-3 and TRBJ2-1, the CDR3 gives the full variable domain: EAGVVQSPRYKIIEKKQPVAFWCNPISGHNTLYWYLQNLGQGPELLIRYENEEAVDDSQLPKDRFSAERLKGVDSTLKIQPAELGDSAVYLCASSLSSDNEQFFGPGTRLTVL.

This clone was recorded once. The J gene is TRBJ1-4, the V gene TRBV18, with D maybe TRBD1 (5 bases). This CDR3 has 14 amino acids. Trimming stripped 6 bases from V and 2 bases from J, with 10 bases between. Per the germline V gene, CDR1 is KGHSH and CDR2 is LQKENI. The CDR3 loop reads CASSHRSTNEKLFF. CDR3 bases: TGTGCCAGCTCTCACAGGTCGACTAATGAAAAACTGTTTTTT. The variable domain in full, completed from reference TRBV18 and TRBJ1-4, reads NAGVMQNPRHLVRRRGQEARLRCSPMKGHSHVYWYRQLPEEGLKFMVYLQKENIIDESGMPKERFSAEFPKEGPSILRIQQVVRGDSAAYFCASSHRSTNEKLFFGSGTQLSVL.

Only one count was recorded for this clone. The rearrangement joins TRBV5-5 to TRBJ1-2; TRBD1 aligns across 7 bases. Per the germline V gene, CDR1 is SGHKS and CDR2 is YYEKEE (reference sequence). There are 17 residues in the CDR3. V lost 0 bases, J lost 0 bases, and 8 bases stayed unmatched. Written as DNA, the CDR3 is TGTGCCAGCAGCTTGGCCACAGGGGAAGGACCTAACTATGGCTACACCTTC. This translates into CASSLATGEGPNYGYTF.

This chain uses TRBV3-1 (or the pseudogene TRBV3-2) with TRBJ2-3; D unresolved. The germline CDR1 and CDR2 sequences are LGHDT and YNNKEL (reference sequence). This CDR3 has 13 residues. Trimming pared 0 bases from V and 9 bases from J, leaving 10 bases between. CDR3 sequence (DNA): TGTGCCAGCAGCCAAGAGGGCATCCAAACGCAGTATTTT. This encodes CASSQEGIQTQYF.

The chain employs TRBV28 and TRBJ2-7, with 11 nucleotides matching TRBD2. The CDR3 is 21 amino acids. Germline values: CDR1 MDHEN, CDR2 SYDVKM. The ends lost 6 bases at V and 0 bases at J; junction bases unmatched: 22. CDR3 amino acids: CASSLEAFFGLAGGSSYEQYF. Written as DNA, the CDR3 is TGTGCCAGCAGCTTGGAGGCTTTCTTCGGGCTAGCGGGAGGCAGCTCCTACGAGCAGTACTTC.

V gene TRBV6-5 combines with J gene TRBJ1-1, with 9 bases aligning to TRBD1. V lost 4 bases, J lost 0 bases, and 3 bases stayed unmatched. There are 15 residues in the CDR3. Germline CDR1 MNHEY, CDR2 SVGAGI. The DNA for the CDR3 is TGTGCCAGCAGTTGGACAGGGGACATGAACACTGAAGCTTTCTTT. Protein: CASSWTGDMNTEAFF.

This clone was detected ten times or more. The chain employs TRBV30 and TRBJ2-2; unclear D gene. CDR3 size: 14 residues. Germline V gene lookup returns CDR1 GTSNPN and CDR2 SVGIG (reference sequence). V was clipped by 0 bases and J by 4 bases, with 9 bases between them. The chain's CDR3 is CAWSVQISTGELFF. The CDR3 DNA is TGTGCCTGGAGTGTGCAGATCTCCACCGGGGAGCTGTTTTTT.

The chain recombines TRBV2 with TRBJ1-3; D gene uncertain. The CDR3 is 15 amino acids. Trimming stripped 4 bases from V and 4 bases from J, with 14 bases between. CDR1 and CDR2 (germline): SNHLY, FYNNEI. CDR3: CASSAQDLLGNTIYF. As DNA, the CDR3 is TGTGCCAGCAGTGCCCAGGATCTCCTCGGAAACACCATATATTTT.

CDR3 nucleotide sequence: TGCGCCAGCAGCCAAGATTTTCCAGCGGTCTCACCCCTCCACTTT. It specifies CASSQDFPAVSPLHF. The V call is TRBV4-3, the J call TRBJ1-6; no definite D call. The CDR3 runs to 15 residues. Between the trimmed V and J ends, which lost 0 bases and 10 bases, there was a span of 13 bases. Germline values: CDR1 LGHNA, CDR2 YSLEER.

This clone was picked up a small number of times. The gene calls are TRBV3-1 (or the pseudogene TRBV3-2) and TRBJ2-1; D is unclear. The V end was cut by 3 bases, the J end by 4 bases, with 16 bases between. Germline V lookup: CDR1 LGHDT, CDR2 YNNKEL (reference sequence). The CDR3 contains 16 residues. The CDR3 bases are TGTGCCAGCAGCCAGGCACAGAATCCCACTTACAATGAGCAGTTCTTC. This gives the protein CASSQAQNPTYNEQFF.

The rearrangement links TRBV20-1 to TRBJ1-1; D unclear. Deletions cut 7 bases from V and 13 bases from J, with 16 bases between. Per germline, CDR1 DFQATT and CDR2 SNEGSKA (reference sequence). The CDR3 spans 10 residues. The CDR3 loop reads CSVASQVVFF. CDR3 sequence (DNA): TGCAGTGTCGCCTCCCAGGTTGTTTTCTTT.

Of note for this clone: One end of the junction varies from germline; a read error may be responsible. V and J are TRBV5-1 and TRBJ1-2; possibly TRBD1 for D (5 bases). This CDR3 region has 14 residues. Germline V gives CDR1 SGHRS, CDR2 YFSETQ. The chain's CDR3 is CASSLEDLAGPQAF. CDR3 nucleotide sequence: TGCGCCAGCAGCTTGGAGGACCTAGCGGGGCCCCAAGCCTTC. Looking up the rest from reference TRBV5-1 and TRBJ1-2 gives the full variable domain: KAGVTQTPRYLIKTRGQQVTLSCSPISGHRSVSWYQQTPGQGLQFLFEYFSETQRNKGNFPGRFSGRQFSNSRSEMNVSTLELGDSALYLCASSLEDLAGPQAFGSGTRLTVV.